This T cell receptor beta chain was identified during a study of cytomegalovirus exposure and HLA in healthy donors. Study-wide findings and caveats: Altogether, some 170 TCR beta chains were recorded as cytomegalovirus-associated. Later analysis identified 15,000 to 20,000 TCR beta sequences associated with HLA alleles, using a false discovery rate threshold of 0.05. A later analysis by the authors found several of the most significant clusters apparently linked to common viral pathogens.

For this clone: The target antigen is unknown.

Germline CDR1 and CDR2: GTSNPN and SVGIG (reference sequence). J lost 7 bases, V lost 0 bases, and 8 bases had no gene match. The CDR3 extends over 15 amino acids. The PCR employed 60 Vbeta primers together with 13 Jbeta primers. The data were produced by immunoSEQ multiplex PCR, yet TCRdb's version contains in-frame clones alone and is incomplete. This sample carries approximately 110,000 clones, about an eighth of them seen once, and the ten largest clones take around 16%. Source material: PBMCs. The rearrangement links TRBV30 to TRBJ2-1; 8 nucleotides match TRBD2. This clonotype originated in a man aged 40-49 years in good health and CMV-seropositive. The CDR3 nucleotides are TGTGCCTGGAGTGTAAAAGCGGGAGTAGGAAATGAGCAGTTCTTC. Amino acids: CAWSVKAGVGNEQFF.